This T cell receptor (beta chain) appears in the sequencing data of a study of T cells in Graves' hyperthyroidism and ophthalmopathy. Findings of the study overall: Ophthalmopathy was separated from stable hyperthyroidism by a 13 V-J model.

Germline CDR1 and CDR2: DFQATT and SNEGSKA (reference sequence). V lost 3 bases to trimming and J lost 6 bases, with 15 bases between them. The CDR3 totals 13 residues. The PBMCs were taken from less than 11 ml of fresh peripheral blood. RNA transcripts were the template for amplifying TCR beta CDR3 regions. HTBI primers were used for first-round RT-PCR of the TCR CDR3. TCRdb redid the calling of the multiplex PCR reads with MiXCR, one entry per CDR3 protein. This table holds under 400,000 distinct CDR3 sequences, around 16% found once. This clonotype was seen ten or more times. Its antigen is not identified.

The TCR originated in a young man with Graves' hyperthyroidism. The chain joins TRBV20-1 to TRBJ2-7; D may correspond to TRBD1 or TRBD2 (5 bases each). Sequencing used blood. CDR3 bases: TGCAGTGCTAGTTGGGGCGGGCCACGCGAGCAGTACTTC. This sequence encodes CSASWGGPREQYF.